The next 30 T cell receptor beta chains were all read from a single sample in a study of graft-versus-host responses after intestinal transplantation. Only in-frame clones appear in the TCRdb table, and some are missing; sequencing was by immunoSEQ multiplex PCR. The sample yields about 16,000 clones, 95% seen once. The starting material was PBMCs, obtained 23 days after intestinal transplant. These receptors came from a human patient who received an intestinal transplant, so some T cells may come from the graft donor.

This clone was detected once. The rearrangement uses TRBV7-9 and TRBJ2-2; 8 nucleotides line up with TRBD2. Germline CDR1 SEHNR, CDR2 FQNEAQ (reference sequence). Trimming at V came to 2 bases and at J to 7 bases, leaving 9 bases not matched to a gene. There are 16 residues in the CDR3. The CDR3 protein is CASSLSVTSVIGELFF. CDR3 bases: TGTGCCAGCAGCTTATCGGTGACTAGCGTAATCGGGGAGCTGTTTTTT.

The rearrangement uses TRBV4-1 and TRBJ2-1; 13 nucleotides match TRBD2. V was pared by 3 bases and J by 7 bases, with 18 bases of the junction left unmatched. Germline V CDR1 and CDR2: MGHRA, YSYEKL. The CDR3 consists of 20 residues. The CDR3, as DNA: TGCGCCAGCAGCCACCCAGGGGCACTAGCGGGAGGGCCAGGAGTGAATGAGCAGTTCTTC. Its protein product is CASSHPGALAGGPGVNEQFF.

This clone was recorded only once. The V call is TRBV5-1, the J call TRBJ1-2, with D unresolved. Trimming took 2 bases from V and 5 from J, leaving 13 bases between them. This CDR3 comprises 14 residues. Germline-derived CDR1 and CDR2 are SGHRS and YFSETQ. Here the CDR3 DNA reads TGCGCCAGCAGCTTCTCGACGGACTTATATGGCTACACCTTC. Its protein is CASSFSTDLYGYTF.

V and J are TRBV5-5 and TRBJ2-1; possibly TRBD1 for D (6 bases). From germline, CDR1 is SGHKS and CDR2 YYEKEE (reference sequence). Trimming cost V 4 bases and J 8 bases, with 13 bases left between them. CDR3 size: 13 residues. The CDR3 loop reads CASSQDGQHEQFF. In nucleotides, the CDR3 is TGTGCCAGCAGCCAAGACGGACAGCATGAGCAGTTCTTC.

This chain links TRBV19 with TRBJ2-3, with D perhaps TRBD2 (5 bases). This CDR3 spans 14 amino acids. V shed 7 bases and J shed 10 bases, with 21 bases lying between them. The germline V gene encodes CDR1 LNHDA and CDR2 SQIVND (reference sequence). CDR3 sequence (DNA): TGTGCCAGTACCCCGGACGGGATAGAAGTAGCGCAGTATTTT. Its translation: CASTPDGIEVAQYF.

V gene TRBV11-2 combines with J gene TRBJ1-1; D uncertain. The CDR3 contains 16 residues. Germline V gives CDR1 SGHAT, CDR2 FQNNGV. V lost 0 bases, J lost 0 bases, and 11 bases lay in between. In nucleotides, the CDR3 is TGTGCCAGCAGCTTAGAATGGGCTCGATTGAACACTGAAGCTTTCTTT. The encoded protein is CASSLEWARLNTEAFF.

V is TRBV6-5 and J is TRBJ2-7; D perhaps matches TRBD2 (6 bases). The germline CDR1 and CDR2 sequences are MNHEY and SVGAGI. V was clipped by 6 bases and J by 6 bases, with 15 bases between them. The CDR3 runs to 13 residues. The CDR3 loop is CASSTGALFEQYF. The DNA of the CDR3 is TGTGCCAGCAGCACGGGAGCTTTGTTCGAGCAGTACTTC.

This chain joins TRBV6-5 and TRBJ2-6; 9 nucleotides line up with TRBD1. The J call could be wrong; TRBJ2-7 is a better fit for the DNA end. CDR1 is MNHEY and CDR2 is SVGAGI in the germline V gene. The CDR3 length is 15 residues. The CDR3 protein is CASSYSDRGGNEQYF. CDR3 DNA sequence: TGTGCCAGCAGTTATTCGGACAGGGGAGGGAACGAGCAGTACTTC.

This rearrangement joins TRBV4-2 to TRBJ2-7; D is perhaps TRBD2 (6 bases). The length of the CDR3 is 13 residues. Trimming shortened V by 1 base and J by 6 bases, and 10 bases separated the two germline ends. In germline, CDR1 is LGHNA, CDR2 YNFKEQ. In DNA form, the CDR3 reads TGTGCCAGCAGCCAAGGGACTACCTGCGAGCAGTACTTC. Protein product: CASSQGTTCEQYF.

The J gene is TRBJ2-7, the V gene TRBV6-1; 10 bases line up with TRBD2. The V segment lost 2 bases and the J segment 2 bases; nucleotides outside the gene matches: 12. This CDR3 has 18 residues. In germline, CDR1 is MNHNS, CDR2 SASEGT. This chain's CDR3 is CASSEQGGLTSGTYEQYF. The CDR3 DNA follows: TGTGCCAGCAGTGAACAAGGTGGGTTAACTAGCGGGACCTACGAGCAGTACTTC.

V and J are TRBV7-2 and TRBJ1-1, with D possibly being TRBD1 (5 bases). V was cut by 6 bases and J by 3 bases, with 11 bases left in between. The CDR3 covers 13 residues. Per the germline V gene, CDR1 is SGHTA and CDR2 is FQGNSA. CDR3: CASRGAGYTEAFF. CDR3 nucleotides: TGTGCCAGCAGGGGAGCAGGGTACACTGAAGCTTTCTTT. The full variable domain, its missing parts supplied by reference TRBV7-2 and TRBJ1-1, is GAGVSQSPSNKVTEKGKDVELRCDPISGHTALYWYRQSLGQGLEFLIYFQGNSAPDKSGLPSDRFSAERTGGSVSTLTIQRTQQEDSAVYLCASRGAGYTEAFFGQGTRLTVV.

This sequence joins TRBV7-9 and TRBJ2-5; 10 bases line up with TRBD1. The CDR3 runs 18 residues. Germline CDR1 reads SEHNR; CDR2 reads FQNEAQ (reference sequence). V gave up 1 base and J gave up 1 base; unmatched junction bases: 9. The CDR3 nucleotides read TGTGCCAGCAGCTTAGTTTGGACAGGGGGAGCCTTCCAAGAGACCCAGTACTTC. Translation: CASSLVWTGGAFQETQYF.

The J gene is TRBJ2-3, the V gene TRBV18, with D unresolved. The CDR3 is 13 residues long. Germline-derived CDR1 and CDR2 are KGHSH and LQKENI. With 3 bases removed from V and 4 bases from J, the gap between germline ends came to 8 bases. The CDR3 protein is CASSPSLADTQYF. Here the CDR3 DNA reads TGTGCCAGCTCACCGAGTTTGGCAGATACGCAGTATTTT.

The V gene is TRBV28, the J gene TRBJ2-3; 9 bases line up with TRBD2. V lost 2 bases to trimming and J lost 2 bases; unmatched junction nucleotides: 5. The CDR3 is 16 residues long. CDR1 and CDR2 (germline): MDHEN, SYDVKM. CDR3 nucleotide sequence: TGTGCCAGCAGTTTACGACTAGCGGAGAACACAGATACGCAGTATTTT. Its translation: CASSLRLAENTDTQYF.

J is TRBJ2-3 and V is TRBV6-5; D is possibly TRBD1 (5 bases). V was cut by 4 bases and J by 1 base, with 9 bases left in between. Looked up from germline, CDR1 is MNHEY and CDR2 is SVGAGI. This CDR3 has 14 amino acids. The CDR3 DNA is TGTGCCAGCAGTTTGGTAGGGGGCACAGATACGCAGTATTTT. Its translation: CASSLVGGTDTQYF.

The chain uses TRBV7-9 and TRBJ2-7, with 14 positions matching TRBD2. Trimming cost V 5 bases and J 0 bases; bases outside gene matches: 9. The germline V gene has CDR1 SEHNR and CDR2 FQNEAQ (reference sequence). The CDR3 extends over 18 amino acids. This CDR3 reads CASSPRGGTSGSSYEQYF. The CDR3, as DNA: TGTGCCAGCAGCCCAAGGGGGGGGACTAGCGGGAGCTCCTACGAGCAGTACTTC.

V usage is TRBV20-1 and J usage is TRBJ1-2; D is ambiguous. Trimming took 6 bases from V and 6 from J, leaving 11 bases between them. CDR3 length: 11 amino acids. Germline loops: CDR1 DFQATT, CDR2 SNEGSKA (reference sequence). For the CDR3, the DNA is TGCAGTGCAACGCCATTTGATGGCTACACCTTC. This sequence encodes CSATPFDGYTF.

The CDR3 sequence is CASSSGSSSDTQYF. DNA of the CDR3: TGTGCCAGCAGTTCGGGTAGCTCCTCGGATACGCAGTATTTT. The chain uses TRBV27 and TRBJ2-3; D gene uncertain. The ends were cut back, 4 bases at V and 6 bases at J, with 14 bases in the middle. Germline values: CDR1 MNHEY, CDR2 SMNVEV (reference sequence). The CDR3 runs to 14 residues.

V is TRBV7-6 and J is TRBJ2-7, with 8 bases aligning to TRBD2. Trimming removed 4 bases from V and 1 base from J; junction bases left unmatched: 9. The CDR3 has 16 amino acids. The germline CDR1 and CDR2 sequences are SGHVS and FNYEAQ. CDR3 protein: CASSSPGREVSYEQYF. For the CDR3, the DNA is TGTGCCAGCAGCTCCCCGGGGCGGGAGGTTTCCTACGAGCAGTACTTC.

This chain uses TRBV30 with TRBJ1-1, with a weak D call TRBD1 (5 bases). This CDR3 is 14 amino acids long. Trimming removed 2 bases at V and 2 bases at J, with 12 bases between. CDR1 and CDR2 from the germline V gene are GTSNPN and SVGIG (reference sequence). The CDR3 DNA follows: TGTGCCTGGAGTAAAGGGACTCCTAACACTGAAGCTTTCTTT. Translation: CAWSKGTPNTEAFF.

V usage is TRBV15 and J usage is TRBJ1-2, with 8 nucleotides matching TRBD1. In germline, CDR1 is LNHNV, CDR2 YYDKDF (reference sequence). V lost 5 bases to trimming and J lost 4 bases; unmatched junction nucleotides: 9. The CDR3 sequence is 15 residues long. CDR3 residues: CATSPPWTGIYGYTF. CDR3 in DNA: TGTGCCACCAGCCCACCCTGGACAGGGATCTATGGCTACACCTTC.

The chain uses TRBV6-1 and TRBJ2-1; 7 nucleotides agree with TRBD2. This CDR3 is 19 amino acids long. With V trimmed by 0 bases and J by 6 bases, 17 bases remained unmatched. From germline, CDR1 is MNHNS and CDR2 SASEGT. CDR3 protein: CASSEAISPGEGRGNEQFF. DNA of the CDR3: TGTGCCAGCAGTGAAGCTATCAGTCCCGGGGAGGGCCGAGGCAATGAGCAGTTCTTC.

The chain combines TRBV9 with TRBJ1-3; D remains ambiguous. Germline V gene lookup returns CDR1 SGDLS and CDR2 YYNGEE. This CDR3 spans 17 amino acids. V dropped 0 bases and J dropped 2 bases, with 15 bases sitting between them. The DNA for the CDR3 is TGTGCCAGCAGCGTAGAGATCGGGAATTGGCCTGGAAACACCATATATTTT. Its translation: CASSVEIGNWPGNTIYF.

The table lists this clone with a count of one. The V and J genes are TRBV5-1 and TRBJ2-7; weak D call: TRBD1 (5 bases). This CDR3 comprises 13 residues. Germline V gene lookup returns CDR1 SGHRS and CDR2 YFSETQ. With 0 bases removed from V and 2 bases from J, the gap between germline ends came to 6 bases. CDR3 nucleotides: TGCGCCAGCAGCTTGGACAGGACCTACGAGCAGTACTTC. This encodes CASSLDRTYEQYF.

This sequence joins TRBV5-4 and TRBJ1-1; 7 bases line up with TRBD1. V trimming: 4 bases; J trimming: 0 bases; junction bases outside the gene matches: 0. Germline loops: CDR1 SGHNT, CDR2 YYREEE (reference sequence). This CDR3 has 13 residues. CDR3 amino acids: CASSGTVNTEAFF. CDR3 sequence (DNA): TGTGCCAGCAGCGGGACAGTGAACACTGAAGCTTTCTTT.

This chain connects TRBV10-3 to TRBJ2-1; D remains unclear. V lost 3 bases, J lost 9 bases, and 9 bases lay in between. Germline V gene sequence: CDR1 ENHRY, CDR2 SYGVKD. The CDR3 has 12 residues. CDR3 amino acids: CAISDLSLEQFF. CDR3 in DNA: TGTGCCATCAGTGATCTGTCTCTTGAGCAGTTCTTC.

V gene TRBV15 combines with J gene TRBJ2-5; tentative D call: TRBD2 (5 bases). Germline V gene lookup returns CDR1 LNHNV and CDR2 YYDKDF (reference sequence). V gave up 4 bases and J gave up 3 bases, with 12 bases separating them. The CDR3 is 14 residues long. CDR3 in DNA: TGTGCCACCAGCAACGGGATAGAGAAAGAGACCCAGTACTTC. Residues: CATSNGIEKETQYF. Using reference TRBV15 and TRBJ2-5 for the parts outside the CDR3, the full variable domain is DAMVIQNPRYQVTQFGKPVTLSCSQTLNHNVMYWYQQKSSQAPKLLFHYYDKDFNNEADTPDNFQSRRPNTSFCFLDIRSPGLGDTAMYLCATSNGIEKETQYFGPGTRLLVL.

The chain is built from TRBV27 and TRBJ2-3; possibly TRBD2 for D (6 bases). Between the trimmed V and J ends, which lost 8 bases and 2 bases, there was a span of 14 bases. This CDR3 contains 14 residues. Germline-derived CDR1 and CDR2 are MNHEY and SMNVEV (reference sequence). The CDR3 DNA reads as TGTGCCAGCGGAGGACTACCTCCCACAGATACGCAGTATTTT. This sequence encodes CASGGLPPTDTQYF.

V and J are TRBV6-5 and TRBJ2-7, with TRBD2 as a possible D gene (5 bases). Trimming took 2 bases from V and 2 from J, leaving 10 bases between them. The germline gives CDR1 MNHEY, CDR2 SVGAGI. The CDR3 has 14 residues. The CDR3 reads CASSYQEAPYEQYF. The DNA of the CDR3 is TGTGCCAGCAGTTACCAGGAGGCCCCCTACGAGCAGTACTTC.

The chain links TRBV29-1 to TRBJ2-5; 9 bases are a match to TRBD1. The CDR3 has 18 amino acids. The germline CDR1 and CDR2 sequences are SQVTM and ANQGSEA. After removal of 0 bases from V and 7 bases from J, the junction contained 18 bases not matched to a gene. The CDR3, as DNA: TGCAGCGTTGAAGACCCAGGGACAGGGAAGGACCATTGGGGGACCCAGTACTTC. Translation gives CSVEDPGTGKDHWGTQYF. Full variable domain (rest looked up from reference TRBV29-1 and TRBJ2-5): SAVISQKPSRDICQRGTSLTIQCQVDSQVTMMFWYRQQPGQSLTLIATANQGSEATYESGFVIDKFPISRPNLTFSTLTVSNMSPEDSSIYLCSVEDPGTGKDHWGTQYFGPGTRLLVL.